This T cell receptor beta chain is drawn from a study of technical replicates of blood from a handful of donors. V was shortened by 0 bases and J by 4 bases, with 6 bases between the two germline ends. Germline assignment: CDR1 GTSNPN and CDR2 SVGIG (reference sequence). The CDR3 loop spans 13 amino acids. Profiled with immunoSEQ multiplex PCR; TCRdb holds only in-frame clones, not every one. Found here are tens of thousands of clones, 91% of them singletons; the top ten hold roughly 0.4%. Sequences were obtained from T cells isolated from PBMCs. The receptor was derived from a human donor in good health. Some clones in this sample may be carry-over from other donors' samples. The V gene is TRBV30, the J gene TRBJ2-2, with D hard to call. CDR3 protein: CAWSVSGTGELFF. The CDR3 coding sequence is TGTGCCTGGAGTGTATCGGGCACCGGGGAGCTGTTTTTT.